Sequencing of this T cell receptor (beta chain) was carried out in a study of shared clonotypes between healthy human individuals. Study-wide results and limits: For naive CD4 cells, 4.5% to 6.5% of clonotypes were shared across a few donors.

With regard to this clone: The antigen is not known.

The naive CD8 fraction comprised CD45RO-negative cells positively selected for CCR7 and excluded terminally differentiated effector memory CD45RA+ cells. The study drew its donors from healthy HIV-negative adults without recent acute infections or vaccinations. Every immunoSEQ plate was one replicate of a subset's evenly spread DNA. Clones were read by immunoSEQ multiplex PCR, and TCRdb kept only the in-frame ones, dropping some. The table lists around 2,000,000 clones, over 85% of them singletons. Germline loops: CDR1 LNHDA, CDR2 SQIVND (reference sequence). V trimming: 7 bases; J trimming: 11 bases; junction bases outside the gene matches: 20. This CDR3 contains 18 residues.

This receptor was taken from a man between 18 and 35 years old in good health. The genes are TRBV19 and TRBJ1-6; 10 positions agree with TRBD1. Sequencing used naive CD8+ T cells sorted from blood. DNA of the CDR3: TGTGCCAGTATTAGGGACAGGGGATCCTGGGGGTTGAGGGCACCCCTCCACTTT. Its translation is CASIRDRGSWGLRAPLHF.